What follows is one T cell receptor (beta chain) and its context. Its antigen is currently unknown. The data are from a study of shared clonotypes between healthy human individuals. Germline V gene data show CDR1 as MDHEN and CDR2 as SYDVKM. The CDR3 extends over 15 amino acids. V gave up 2 bases and J gave up 2 bases; unmatched junction bases: 6. The repertoire was sequenced with immunoSEQ multiplex PCR; TCRdb's copy has only in-frame clones and lacks some. Among about 1.5 million clones, more than 95% were seen once, and the ten largest hold roughly 1.2%. Study results and caveats: Across subsets, estimated richness was generally greater for naive than for memory populations.

V usage is TRBV28 and J usage is TRBJ2-7, with TRBD1 identical over 7 bases. This TCR derives from a man aged 25-45 years in good health. The specimen sequenced was naive CD4+ T cells sorted from blood. Subset in this sample: CD45RA+ positively selected. The CDR3: CASSLSGRGTYEQYF. The CDR3 nucleotides read TGTGCCAGCAGTTTAAGTGGCAGGGGGACCTACGAGCAGTACTTC.